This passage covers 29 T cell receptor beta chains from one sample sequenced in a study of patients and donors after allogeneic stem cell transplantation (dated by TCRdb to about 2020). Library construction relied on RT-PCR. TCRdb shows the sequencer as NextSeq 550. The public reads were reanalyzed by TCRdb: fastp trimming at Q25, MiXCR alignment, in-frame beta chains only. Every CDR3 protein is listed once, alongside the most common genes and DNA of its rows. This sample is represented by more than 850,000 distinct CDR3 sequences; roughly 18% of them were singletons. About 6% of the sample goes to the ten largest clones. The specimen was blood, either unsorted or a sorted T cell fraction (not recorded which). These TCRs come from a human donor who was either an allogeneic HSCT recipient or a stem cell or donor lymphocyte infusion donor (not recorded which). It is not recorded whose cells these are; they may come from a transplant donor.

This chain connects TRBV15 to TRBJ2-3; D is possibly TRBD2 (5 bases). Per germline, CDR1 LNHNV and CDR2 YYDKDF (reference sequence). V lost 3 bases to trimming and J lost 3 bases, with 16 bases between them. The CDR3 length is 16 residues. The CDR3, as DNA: TGTGCCACCAGCAGTGAGGGTCTGAGTGGGACAGATACGCAGTATTTT. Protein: CATSSEGLSGTDTQYF.

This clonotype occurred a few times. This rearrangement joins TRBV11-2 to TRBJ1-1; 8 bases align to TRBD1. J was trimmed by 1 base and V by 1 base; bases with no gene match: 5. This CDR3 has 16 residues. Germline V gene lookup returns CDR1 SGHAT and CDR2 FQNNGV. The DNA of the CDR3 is TGTGCCAGCAGCTTAGGACTTACAGGGGGGAACACTGAAGCTTTCTTT. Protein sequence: CASSLGLTGGNTEAFF.

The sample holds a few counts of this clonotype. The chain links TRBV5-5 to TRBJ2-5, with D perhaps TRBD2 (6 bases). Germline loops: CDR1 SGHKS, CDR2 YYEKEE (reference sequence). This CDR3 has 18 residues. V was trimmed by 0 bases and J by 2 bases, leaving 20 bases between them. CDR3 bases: TGTGCCAGCAGCTTGGTTGGGGCAGGGACTTTTTGGCAAGAGACCCAGTACTTC. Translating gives CASSLVGAGTFWQETQYF. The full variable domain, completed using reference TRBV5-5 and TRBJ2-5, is DAGVTQSPTHLIKTRGQQVTLRCSPISGHKSVSWYQQVLGQGPQFIFQYYEKEERGRGNFPDRFSARQFPNYSSELNVNALLLGDSALYLCASSLVGAGTFWQETQYFGPGTRLLVL.

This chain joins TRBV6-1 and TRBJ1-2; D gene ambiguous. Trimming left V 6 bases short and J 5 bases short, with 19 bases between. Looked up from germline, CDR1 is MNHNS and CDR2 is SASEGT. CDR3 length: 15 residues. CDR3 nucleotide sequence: TGTGCCAGCAGATATCCCCAGGACGGAGCATATGGCTACACCTTC. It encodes CASRYPQDGAYGYTF.

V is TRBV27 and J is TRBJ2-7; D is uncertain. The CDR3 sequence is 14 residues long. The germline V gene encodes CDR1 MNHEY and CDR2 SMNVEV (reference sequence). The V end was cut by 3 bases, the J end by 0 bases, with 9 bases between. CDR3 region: CASSLNRFSYEQYF. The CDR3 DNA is TGTGCCAGCAGTTTGAACCGGTTCTCCTACGAGCAGTACTTC.

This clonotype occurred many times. CDR3 nucleotide sequence: TGTGCCAGCAGTTTAAGTGGGACAGCCGCCACCCACCACTTT. Translating it yields CASSLSGTAATHHF. This rearrangement joins TRBV12-3 or TRBV12-4 to TRBJ1-6; TRBD1 aligns across 7 bases. V lost 2 bases to trimming and J lost 18 bases; unmatched junction nucleotides: 13. The CDR3 has 14 residues.

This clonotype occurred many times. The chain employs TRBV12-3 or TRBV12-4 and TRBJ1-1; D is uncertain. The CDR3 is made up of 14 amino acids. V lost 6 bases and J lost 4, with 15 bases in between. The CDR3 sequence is CASRARQGPTEAFF. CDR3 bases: TGTGCCAGCAGGGCACGACAAGGCCCCACTGAAGCTTTCTTT.

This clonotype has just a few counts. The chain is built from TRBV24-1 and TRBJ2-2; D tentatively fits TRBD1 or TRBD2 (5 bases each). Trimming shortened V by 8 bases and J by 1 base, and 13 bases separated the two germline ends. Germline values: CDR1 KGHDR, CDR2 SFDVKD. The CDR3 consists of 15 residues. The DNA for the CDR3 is TGTGCCACCAACCGGGACCCCTGGAACACCGGGGAGCTGTTTTTT. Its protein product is CATNRDPWNTGELFF.

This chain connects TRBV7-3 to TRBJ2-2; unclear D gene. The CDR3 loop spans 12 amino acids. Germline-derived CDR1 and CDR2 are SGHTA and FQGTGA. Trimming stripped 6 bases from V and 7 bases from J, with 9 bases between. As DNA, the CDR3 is TGTGCCAGCAGAAAGATAGGCGGGGAGCTGTTTTTT. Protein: CASRKIGGELFF.

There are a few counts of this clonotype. The CDR3 DNA is TGTGCCAGCAGCTCGGACAGGGGGCAAAGTGGCTATGGCTACACCTTC. This translates into CASSSDRGQSGYGYTF. The rearrangement uses TRBV7-3 and TRBJ1-2, with 11 bases lining up with TRBD1. Looked up from germline, CDR1 is SGHTA and CDR2 is FQGTGA. CDR3 length: 16 residues. The V gene end was trimmed by 4 bases and the J gene end by 4 bases; junction bases not matched to a gene: 8.

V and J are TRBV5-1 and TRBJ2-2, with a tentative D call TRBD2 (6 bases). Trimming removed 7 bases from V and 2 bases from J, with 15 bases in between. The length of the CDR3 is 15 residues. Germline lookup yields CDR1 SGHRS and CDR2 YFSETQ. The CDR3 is CASGPRSGNTGELFF. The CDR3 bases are TGCGCCAGCGGGCCGCGTAGCGGAAACACCGGGGAGCTGTTTTTT.

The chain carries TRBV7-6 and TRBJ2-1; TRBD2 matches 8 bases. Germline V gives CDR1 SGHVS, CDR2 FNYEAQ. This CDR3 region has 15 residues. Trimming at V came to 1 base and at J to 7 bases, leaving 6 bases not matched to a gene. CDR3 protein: CASSLVGGGWNEQFF. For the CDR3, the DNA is TGTGCCAGCAGCTTAGTCGGGGGGGGATGGAATGAGCAGTTCTTC.

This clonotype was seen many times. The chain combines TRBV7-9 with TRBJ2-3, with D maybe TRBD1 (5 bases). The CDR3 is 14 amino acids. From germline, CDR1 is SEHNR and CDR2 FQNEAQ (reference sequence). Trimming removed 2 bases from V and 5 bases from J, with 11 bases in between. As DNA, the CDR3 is TGTGCCAGCAGCTTAAGCCAGGGAAGAGATACGCAGTATTTT. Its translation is CASSLSQGRDTQYF.

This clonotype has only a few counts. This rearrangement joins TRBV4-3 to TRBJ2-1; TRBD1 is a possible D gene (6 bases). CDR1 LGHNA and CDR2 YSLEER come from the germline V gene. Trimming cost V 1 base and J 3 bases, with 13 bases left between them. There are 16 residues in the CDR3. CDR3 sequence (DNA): TGCGCCAGCAGCCAAGTCGGCCAGGGGAACTACAATGAGCAGTTCTTC. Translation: CASSQVGQGNYNEQFF.

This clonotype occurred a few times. The CDR3 region is CATSRGTGLGDTQYF. CDR3 coding DNA: TGTGCCACCAGCAGAGGGACAGGGCTTGGAGATACGCAGTATTTT. The J gene is TRBJ2-3, the V gene TRBV15, with TRBD1 matching 8 bases. The CDR3 extends over 15 amino acids. V dropped 1 base and J dropped 5; count of bases not matched to a gene: 5. The germline gives CDR1 LNHNV, CDR2 YYDKDF (reference sequence).

The CDR3 loop is CASRRKVEAFF. CDR3 DNA: TGTGCCAGCAGAAGAAAGGTGGAGGCTTTCTTT. The chain has TRBV12-3 or TRBV12-4 and TRBJ1-1; D unclear. V was trimmed by 6 bases and J by 11 bases, leaving 13 bases between them. The CDR3 spans 11 residues.

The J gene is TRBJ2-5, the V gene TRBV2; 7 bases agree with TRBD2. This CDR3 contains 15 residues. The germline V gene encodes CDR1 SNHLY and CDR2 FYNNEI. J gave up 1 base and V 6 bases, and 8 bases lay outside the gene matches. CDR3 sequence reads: CASRDERGAQETQYF. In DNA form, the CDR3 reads TGTGCCAGCAGGGATGAGCGGGGAGCCCAAGAGACCCAGTACTTC.

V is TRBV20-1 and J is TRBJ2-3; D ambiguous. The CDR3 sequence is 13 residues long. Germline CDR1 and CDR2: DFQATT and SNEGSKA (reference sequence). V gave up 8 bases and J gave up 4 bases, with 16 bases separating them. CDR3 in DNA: TGCAGTCCCCACCGGTCTGGCCCAGATACGCAGTATTTT. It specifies CSPHRSGPDTQYF.

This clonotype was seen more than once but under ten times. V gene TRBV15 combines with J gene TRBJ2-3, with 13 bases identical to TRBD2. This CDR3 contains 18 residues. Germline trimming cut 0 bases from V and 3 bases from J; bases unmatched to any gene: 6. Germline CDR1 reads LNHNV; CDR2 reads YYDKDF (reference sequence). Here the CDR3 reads CATSRDGTSGERTDTQYF. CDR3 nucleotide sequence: TGTGCCACCAGCAGAGATGGGACTAGCGGGGAAAGGACAGATACGCAGTATTTT.

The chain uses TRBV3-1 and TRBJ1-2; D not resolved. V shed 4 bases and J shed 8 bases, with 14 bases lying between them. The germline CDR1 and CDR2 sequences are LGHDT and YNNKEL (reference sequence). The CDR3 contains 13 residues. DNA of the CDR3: TGTGCCAGCAGCCCTCCGGGTGCACGAGGCTACACCTTC. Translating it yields CASSPPGARGYTF.

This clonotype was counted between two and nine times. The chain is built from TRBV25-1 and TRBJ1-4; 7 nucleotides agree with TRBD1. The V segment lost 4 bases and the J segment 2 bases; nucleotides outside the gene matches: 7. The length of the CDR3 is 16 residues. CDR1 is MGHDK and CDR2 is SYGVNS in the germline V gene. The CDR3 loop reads CASSARQGNTNEKLFF. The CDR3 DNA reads TGTGCCAGCAGTGCCCGACAGGGAAATACTAATGAAAAACTGTTTTTT.

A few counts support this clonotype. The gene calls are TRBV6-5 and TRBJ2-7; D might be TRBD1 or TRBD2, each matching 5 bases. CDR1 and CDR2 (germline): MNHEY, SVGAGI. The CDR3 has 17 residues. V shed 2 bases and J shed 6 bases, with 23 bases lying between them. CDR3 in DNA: TGTGCCAGCAGTTACGACCCCGAGGGGCTAAAGATGGGCGAGCAGTACTTC. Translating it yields CASSYDPEGLKMGEQYF.

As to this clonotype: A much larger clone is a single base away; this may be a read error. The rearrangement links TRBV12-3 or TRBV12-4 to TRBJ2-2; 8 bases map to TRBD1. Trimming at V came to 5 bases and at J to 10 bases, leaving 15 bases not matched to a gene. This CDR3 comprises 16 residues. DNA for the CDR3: TGTGCCAGCAGTGTAACAGGGGGTATGATGAGAGTGGAGCTGTTTTTT. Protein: CASSVTGGMMRVELFF.

CDR3 nucleotides: TGCAGTGCTAGAGGGGGTCTCTTCGGGGGAGGTGGGCCAGATACGCAGTATTTT. Protein: CSARGGLFGGGGPDTQYF. The J gene is TRBJ2-3, the V gene TRBV20-1; tentative D call: TRBD2 (6 bases). CDR1 is DFQATT and CDR2 is SNEGSKA in the germline V gene (reference sequence). CDR3 length: 18 amino acids. Between the trimmed V and J ends, which lost 1 base and 4 bases, there was a span of 24 bases.

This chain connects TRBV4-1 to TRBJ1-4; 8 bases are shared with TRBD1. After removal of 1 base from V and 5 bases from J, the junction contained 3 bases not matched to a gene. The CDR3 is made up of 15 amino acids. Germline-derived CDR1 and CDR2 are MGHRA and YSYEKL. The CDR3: CASSQGDRSNEKLFF. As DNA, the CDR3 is TGCGCCAGCAGCCAAGGGGACAGGTCGAATGAAAAACTGTTTTTT.

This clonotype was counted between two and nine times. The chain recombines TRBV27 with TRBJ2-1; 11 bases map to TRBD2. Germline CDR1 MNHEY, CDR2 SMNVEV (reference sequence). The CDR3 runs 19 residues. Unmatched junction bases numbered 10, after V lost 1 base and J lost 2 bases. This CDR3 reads CASSLWGSGGVDTYNEQFF. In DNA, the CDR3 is TGTGCCAGCAGTTTATGGGGTAGCGGGGGGGTCGATACCTACAATGAGCAGTTCTTC.

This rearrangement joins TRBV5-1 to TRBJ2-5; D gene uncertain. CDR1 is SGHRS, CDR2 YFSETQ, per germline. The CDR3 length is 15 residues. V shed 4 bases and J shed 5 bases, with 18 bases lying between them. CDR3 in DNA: TGCGCCAGCAGCCCACGGACCTTCCAGTCGGAGACCCAGTACTTC. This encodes CASSPRTFQSETQYF.

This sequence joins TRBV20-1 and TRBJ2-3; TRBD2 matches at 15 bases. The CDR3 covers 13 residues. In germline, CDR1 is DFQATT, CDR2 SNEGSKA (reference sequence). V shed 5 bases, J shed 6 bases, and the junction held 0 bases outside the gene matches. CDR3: CSAGTSGRDTQYF. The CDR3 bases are TGCAGTGCTGGGACTAGCGGGAGGGATACGCAGTATTTT.

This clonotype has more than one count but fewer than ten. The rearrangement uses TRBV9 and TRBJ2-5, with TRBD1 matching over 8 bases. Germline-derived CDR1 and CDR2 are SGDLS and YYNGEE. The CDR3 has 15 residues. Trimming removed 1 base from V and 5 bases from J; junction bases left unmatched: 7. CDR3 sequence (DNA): TGTGCCAGCAGCGTATTGGACAGGGTTGGCGAGACCCAGTACTTC. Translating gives CASSVLDRVGETQYF.